These 5 T cell receptor beta chains share one sample of origin, sequenced in a study of Ad26.COV2.S vaccination and SARS-CoV-2 variants. Only in-frame clones appear in the TCRdb table, and some are missing; sequencing was by immunoSEQ multiplex PCR. The table includes approximately 90,000 clones, about four fifths detected once. The material sequenced was peripheral blood, taken after recovery from COVID-19. The receptors stem from a human donor who had recovered from COVID-19.

V gene TRBV5-4 combines with J gene TRBJ1-1; 12 positions match TRBD1. Germline CDR1 SGHNT, CDR2 YYREEE (reference sequence). The CDR3 consists of 14 residues. The V and J ends lost 5 bases and 1 base, in that order; junction bases with no gene match: 0. For the CDR3, the DNA is TGTGCCAGCAGGGGACAGGGGGCGAACACTGAAGCTTTCTTT. Its translation is CASRGQGANTEAFF.

This chain joins TRBV12-3 or TRBV12-4 and TRBJ1-2; D remains unclear. Trimming took 7 bases from V and 7 from J, leaving 13 bases between them. The CDR3 is 12 amino acids. The CDR3 spells CASTLSGIGYTF. The DNA for the CDR3 is TGTGCCAGCACCCTAAGCGGGATTGGCTACACCTTC.

The chain combines TRBV4-2 with TRBJ2-3, with D perhaps TRBD1 or TRBD2 (5 bases each). Per the germline V gene, CDR1 is LGHNA and CDR2 is YNFKEQ. V lost 4 bases and J lost 6, with 11 bases in between. The CDR3 is 13 amino acids. The CDR3 DNA follows: TGTGCCAGCAGCCCGGGGCAAGCGGATACGCAGTATTTT. Amino acids: CASSPGQADTQYF.

The rearrangement joins TRBV5-1 to TRBJ2-3; tentatively, D is TRBD1 (6 bases). Germline V CDR1 and CDR2: SGHRS, YFSETQ. The CDR3 sequence is 14 residues long. V was pared by 0 bases and J by 5 bases, with 10 bases between. The CDR3 spells CASSLVQGIDTQYF. The CDR3 nucleotides are TGCGCCAGCAGCTTGGTTCAGGGGATAGATACGCAGTATTTT.

The chain carries TRBV5-1 and TRBJ1-4; possibly TRBD1 for D (6 bases). Trimming stripped 0 bases from V and 7 bases from J, with 13 bases between. In germline, CDR1 is SGHRS, CDR2 YFSETQ. This CDR3 is built from 15 residues. CDR3 nucleotide sequence: TGCGCCAGCAGCTTGGCGGAGGGAGGGGGTGAAAAACTGTTTTTT. Translated, it gives CASSLAEGGGEKLFF.